The 24 T cell receptor beta chains listed next were all sequenced from one sample in a study of early T cells in non-severe SARS-CoV-2 infection. TCRdb re-derived calls from the 5' RACE reads in MiXCR, one entry per CDR3 protein. The profile covers about 100,000 distinct CDR3 sequences, with approximately 12% appearing a single time and around 8% taken by the ten largest. Sequencing was carried out using whole blood. These receptor sequences come from an adult who was a healthcare worker with PCR-confirmed SARS-CoV-2 infection or an uninfected control (not recorded which).

This clonotype has only a few counts. The chain has TRBV20-1 and TRBJ2-1; 7 bases are shared with TRBD1. The junction had 11 bases not matched to a gene; V was cut back by 7 bases and J by 5 bases. This CDR3 region has 14 residues. Germline lookup yields CDR1 DFQATT and CDR2 SNEGSKA (reference sequence). CDR3: CSVSRTGKNNEQFF. CDR3 nucleotides: TGCAGTGTATCGAGGACAGGCAAAAACAATGAGCAGTTCTTC.

This clonotype was detected many times. The gene calls are TRBV30 and TRBJ2-2; 9 positions match TRBD2. Germline V gene data show CDR1 as GTSNPN and CDR2 as SVGIG (reference sequence). The V and J ends lost 3 bases and 6 bases, in that order; junction bases with no gene match: 5. The CDR3 runs to 14 residues. CDR3 bases: TGTGCCTGGAGAATAGCGGGAGTCCCCGGGGAGCTGTTTTTT. Amino acids: CAWRIAGVPGELFF.

J is TRBJ2-3 and V is TRBV28, with D perhaps TRBD1 (5 bases). Germline values: CDR1 MDHEN, CDR2 SYDVKM. Trimming took 3 bases from V and 3 from J, leaving 13 bases between them. The CDR3 has 15 amino acids. In DNA, the CDR3 is TGTGCCAGCAGTTTTAGGACACGAAAGACAGATACGCAGTATTTT. It yields the protein CASSFRTRKTDTQYF.

This clonotype was seen more than once but under ten times. The chain uses TRBV3-1 and TRBJ2-1, with D possibly matching TRBD2 (7 bases). Trimming took 1 base from V and 0 from J, leaving 13 bases between them. Germline CDR1 and CDR2: LGHDT and YNNKEL (reference sequence). CDR3 length: 17 residues. The CDR3 region is CASSQAGGGSSYNEQFF. The CDR3 DNA sequence: TGTGCCAGCAGCCAAGCGGGGGGCGGAAGCTCCTACAATGAGCAGTTCTTC.

The table lists this clonotype with a few counts. The chain employs TRBV30 and TRBJ2-3; D call uncertain. CDR1 and CDR2 from the germline V gene are GTSNPN and SVGIG (reference sequence). The CDR3 covers 14 residues. V lost 2 bases and J lost 4, with 13 bases in between. The DNA for the CDR3 is TGTGCCTGGAGTCCCTTCCCCCGTTCAGATACGCAGTATTTT. This gives the protein CAWSPFPRSDTQYF.

This clonotype was detected only a few times. This sequence joins TRBV6-1 and TRBJ2-7, with a tentative D call TRBD2 (5 bases). V lost 5 bases, J lost 6 bases, and 8 bases lay in between. The CDR3 extends over 11 amino acids. Germline CDR1 is MNHNS and CDR2 is SASEGT. The CDR3 DNA follows: TGTGCCAGCAGTTGGGAGTTCGAGCAGTACTTC. As protein: CASSWEFEQYF.

The genes are TRBV29-1 and TRBJ2-7; D is possibly TRBD1 (7 bases). V dropped 5 bases and J dropped 1 base, with 12 bases sitting between them. Germline values: CDR1 SQVTM, CDR2 ANQGSEA. This CDR3 has 13 residues. The CDR3 region is CSVSRGVSYEQYF. The CDR3 DNA follows: TGCAGCGTTAGCAGGGGGGTATCCTACGAGCAGTACTTC.

This clonotype was counted ten times or more. CDR3 in amino acids: CSARGPSTDQPQHF. CDR3 nucleotides: TGCAGTGCTAGAGGACCGTCCACGGATCAGCCCCAGCATTTT. The chain carries TRBV20-1 and TRBJ1-5; the D is unclear. The germline CDR1 and CDR2 sequences are DFQATT and SNEGSKA (reference sequence). The length of the CDR3 is 14 residues. The V and J ends lost 1 base and 5 bases respectively, with 12 bases between them.

This clonotype was detected ten times or more. The CDR3 loop reads CASSSDRETQYF. Here the CDR3 DNA reads TGTGCCAGCAGTTCGGACAGGGAGACCCAGTACTTC. V gene TRBV28 combines with J gene TRBJ2-5, with 7 nucleotides matching TRBD1. CDR1 and CDR2 (germline): MDHEN, SYDVKM. This CDR3 comprises 12 residues. V lost 4 bases to trimming and J lost 5 bases; unmatched junction nucleotides: 1. Looking up the rest from reference TRBV28 and TRBJ2-5 gives the full variable domain: DVKVTQSSRYLVKRTGEKVFLECVQDMDHENMFWYRQDPGLGLRLIYFSYDVKMKEKGDIPEGYSVSREKKERFSLILESASTNQTSMYLCASSSDRETQYFGPGTRLLVL.

This chain links TRBV29-1 with TRBJ2-5, with unresolved D. Germline V gene sequence: CDR1 SQVTM, CDR2 ANQGSEA. V lost 7 bases, J lost 5 bases, and 11 bases lay in between. This CDR3 is built from 11 residues. In DNA, the CDR3 is TGCAGCGCCCTCAAGACGGAGACCCAGTACTTC. It specifies CSALKTETQYF.

The chain combines TRBV28 with TRBJ1-1; 7 bases match TRBD1. The CDR3 spans 19 residues. The junction had 13 bases not matched to a gene; V was cut back by 0 bases and J by 0 bases. Germline assignment: CDR1 MDHEN and CDR2 SYDVKM. The CDR3 spells CASSLWLPGQSFMNTEAFF. The CDR3 DNA reads as TGTGCCAGCAGTTTATGGCTTCCGGGACAGAGTTTCATGAACACTGAAGCTTTCTTT.

This clonotype was seen at least ten times. This sequence joins TRBV9 and TRBJ2-7, with 13 nucleotides matching TRBD2. The V segment lost 4 bases and the J segment 0 bases; nucleotides outside the gene matches: 10. The length of the CDR3 is 18 residues. Germline-derived CDR1 and CDR2 are SGDLS and YYNGEE. The CDR3 is CASSSSGTSGTRSYEQYF. CDR3 in DNA: TGTGCCAGCAGCAGTTCGGGGACTAGCGGGACTCGCTCCTACGAGCAGTACTTC. Full variable domain (outside the CDR3, taken from reference TRBV9 and TRBJ2-7): DSGVTQTPKHLITATGQRVTLRCSPRSGDLSVYWYQQSLDQGLQFLIQYYNGEERAKGNILERFSAQQFPDLHSELNLSSLELGDSALYFCASSSSGTSGTRSYEQYFGPGTRLTVT.

This clonotype was detected only a few times. The rearrangement uses TRBV12-3 or TRBV12-4 and TRBJ2-3; D unclear. CDR3 length equals 18 residues. V lost 4 bases, J lost 3 bases, and 23 bases lay in between. CDR3 in DNA: TGTGCCAGCAGTTCCAACCTGCTCCCTAGGCGTCCAACAGATACGCAGTATTTT. Amino acid sequence: CASSSNLLPRRPTDTQYF.

This clonotype occurred many times. This rearrangement joins TRBV7-2 to TRBJ1-2; D may be TRBD1 (5 bases). CDR3 length equals 14 residues. Germline lookup yields CDR1 SGHTA and CDR2 FQGNSA. With 0 bases removed from V and 7 bases from J, the gap between germline ends came to 12 bases. CDR3 sequence: CASSLATALSGYTF. The CDR3 nucleotides read TGTGCCAGCAGCTTAGCGACAGCCCTTAGTGGCTACACCTTC.

The genes are TRBV6-2 or TRBV6-3 and TRBJ1-1; TRBD1 is a possible D gene (6 bases). Germline values: CDR1 MNHEY, CDR2 SVGEGT. V lost 5 bases and J lost 4, with 14 bases in between. This CDR3 is built from 14 residues. CDR3 bases: TGTGCCAGCAGTCGCTCTGACAGGTCCACTGAAGCTTTCTTT. Protein: CASSRSDRSTEAFF.

This clonotype was seen at least ten times. The chain joins TRBV11-2 to TRBJ2-3; 7 bases match TRBD2. The CDR3 sequence is 16 residues long. Germline lookup yields CDR1 SGHAT and CDR2 FQNNGV. The J segment lost 5 bases and the V segment lost 4 bases, leaving 12 bases of the junction unmatched. CDR3 bases: TGTGCCAGCAGCTCGGGGTCGGCGGGAGTGCGAGATACGCAGTATTTT. It encodes CASSSGSAGVRDTQYF. Supplemented by reference TRBV11-2 and TRBJ2-3, the full variable domain reads EAGVAQSPRYKIIEKRQSVAFWCNPISGHATLYWYQQILGQGPKLLIQFQNNGVVDDSQLPKDRFSAERLKGVDSTLKIQPAKLEDSAVYLCASSSGSAGVRDTQYFGPGTRLTVL.

This sequence joins TRBV25-1 and TRBJ1-3; maybe TRBD1 (5 bases). Trimming pared 8 bases from V and 11 bases from J, leaving 13 bases between. The germline CDR1 and CDR2 sequences are MGHDK and SYGVNS. The CDR3 spans 11 residues. In nucleotides, the CDR3 is TGTGCCAGCTCGGGGAGGGGCGCCATATATTTT. This codes for CASSGRGAIYF.

The CDR3 region is CASSPRPPSEAYEQYF. In DNA, the CDR3 is TGTGCCAGCAGCCCTCGCCCCCCTAGCGAGGCCTACGAGCAGTACTTC. This rearrangement joins TRBV27 to TRBJ2-7; the D gene is possibly TRBD2 (6 bases). V lost 6 bases to trimming and J lost 2 bases, with 20 bases between them. Germline lookup yields CDR1 MNHEY and CDR2 SMNVEV (reference sequence). The length of the CDR3 is 16 residues.

This clonotype came up many times. The genes are TRBV9 and TRBJ1-3; TRBD1 might be the D (5 bases). CDR1 is SGDLS, CDR2 YYNGEE, per germline. The CDR3 loop spans 16 amino acids. Trimming took 3 bases from V and 0 from J, leaving 13 bases between them. CDR3 in DNA: TGTGCCAGCAGCGAAACCATTGGGGGCTCTGGAAACACCATATATTTT. Translated, it gives CASSETIGGSGNTIYF.

This clonotype was recorded at least ten times. This chain joins TRBV4-1 and TRBJ2-1; 11 nucleotides align to TRBD1. This CDR3 has 17 amino acids. Germline V gene lookup returns CDR1 MGHRA and CDR2 YSYEKL. Trimming took 4 bases from V and 9 from J; bases not matched to a gene: 14. CDR3 nucleotide sequence: TGCGCCAGCAGCCGAGGCGGCGGGACAGGGGGTCACACTGAGCAGTTCTTC. Protein sequence: CASSRGGGTGGHTEQFF.

This clonotype was detected many times. One junction end disagrees with the germline gene, perhaps due to a read error. The rearrangement links TRBV6-2 or TRBV6-3 to TRBJ2-3; D possibly corresponds to TRBD2 (5 bases). CDR3 length: 15 residues. Germline V gene lookup returns CDR1 MNHEY and CDR2 SVGEGT. The CDR3 DNA follows: TGTGCCAGCAGTCCCGACTACCACAGCACAGATACGCGGTATTTT. Amino acid sequence: CASSPDYHSTDTRYF.

The V call is TRBV13, the J call TRBJ1-2, with D maybe TRBD1 (5 bases). The CDR3 loop spans 15 amino acids. V lost 4 bases, J lost 3 bases, and 15 bases lay in between. Germline V gene data show CDR1 as PRHDT and CDR2 as FYEKMQ (reference sequence). CDR3 DNA: TGTGCCAGCAGCTCTCACGACAGAATTCACTATGGCTACACCTTC. This sequence encodes CASSSHDRIHYGYTF.

The rearrangement uses TRBV20-1 and TRBJ2-1; D is possibly TRBD1 (6 bases). This CDR3 has 14 amino acids. Germline assignment: CDR1 DFQATT and CDR2 SNEGSKA (reference sequence). V lost 2 bases and J lost 7, with 15 bases in between. CDR3 sequence reads: CSARFTGTTNEQFF. The CDR3 DNA reads as TGCAGTGCTAGATTTACCGGGACAACGAATGAGCAGTTCTTC.

This clonotype was recorded once. The junction shows a germline mismatch at one end, possibly a read error. The V call is TRBV5-6, the J call TRBJ1-1; D is undetermined. Germline V gene sequence: CDR1 SGHDT, CDR2 YYEEEE. The length of the CDR3 is 13 residues. The CDR3 DNA sequence: TGTGTCAGCAGCTTGTTCGGGCCCACTGAAGCTTTCTTT. Its translation: CVSSLFGPTEAFF.